These 20 T cell receptor beta chains were sequenced from one sample in a study of blood T cell repertoires in COVID-19. The table came from immunoSEQ multiplex PCR; TCRdb's copy has only in-frame clones and leaves some out. The sample lists some 83,000 clones, about three quarters occurring once. The sequenced sample consisted of peripheral blood. These receptors originate from a woman at least 80 years old with acute or convalescent COVID-19.

J is TRBJ2-2 and V is TRBV30; possible D gene TRBD2, 5 bases. The length of the CDR3 is 13 residues. In germline, CDR1 is GTSNPN, CDR2 SVGIG (reference sequence). V was trimmed by 2 bases and J by 3 bases, leaving 7 bases between them. The CDR3 bases are TGTGCCTGGAGTAAGAGGGACACCGGGGAGCTGTTTTTT. Its translation is CAWSKRDTGELFF.

The chain links TRBV7-9 to TRBJ2-6, with 8 bases lining up with TRBD1. This CDR3 has 18 amino acids. The germline gives CDR1 SEHNR, CDR2 FQNEAQ (reference sequence). V dropped 3 bases and J dropped 2; count of bases not matched to a gene: 9. The CDR3 DNA reads as TGTGCCAGCAGCTTCGACGACAGGGGAATGACTGGGGCCAACGTCCTGACTTTC. Translated, it gives CASSFDDRGMTGANVLTF.

The J gene is TRBJ1-2, the V gene TRBV6-1; D is possibly TRBD1 (6 bases). Trimming stripped 3 bases from V and 4 bases from J, with 12 bases between. CDR3 length: 14 amino acids. The germline CDR1 and CDR2 sequences are MNHNS and SASEGT. The CDR3 here is CASSDRAGVYGYTF. CDR3 nucleotides: TGTGCCAGCAGTGATAGGGCAGGGGTCTATGGCTACACCTTC.

The chain carries TRBV20-1 and TRBJ2-3, with a tentative D call TRBD2 (5 bases). V lost 3 bases to trimming and J lost 1 base, with 8 bases between them. Germline CDR1 reads DFQATT; CDR2 reads SNEGSKA (reference sequence). This CDR3 spans 13 amino acids. The CDR3 protein is CSASDGGTDTQYF. The DNA of the CDR3 is TGCAGTGCTAGTGACGGGGGCACAGATACGCAGTATTTT.

This sequence joins TRBV19 and TRBJ1-1; 7 bases are a match to TRBD1. This CDR3 comprises 18 residues. With 6 bases clipped from V and 0 bases from J, the junction kept 16 bases outside the gene matches. CDR1 is LNHDA and CDR2 is SQIVND in the germline V gene (reference sequence). The CDR3 DNA is TGTGCCAGTAGACAGGGGCTCGATGGTGAAGGAATGAACACTGAAGCTTTCTTT. It codes for CASRQGLDGEGMNTEAFF.

This chain joins TRBV2 and TRBJ2-1; 7 nucleotides line up with TRBD1. The V segment lost 6 bases and the J segment 8 bases; nucleotides outside the gene matches: 13. From germline, CDR1 is SNHLY and CDR2 FYNNEI. The length of the CDR3 is 15 residues. The CDR3 coding sequence is TGTGCCAGCAGCCCATCAGGACAGGCGATACATGAGCAGTTCTTC. Its protein is CASSPSGQAIHEQFF.

This clone was picked up many times. Within the sample, other DNA sequences also encode this same CDR3. The chain employs TRBV5-1 and TRBJ1-2; 9 bases are shared with TRBD1. Germline lookup yields CDR1 SGHRS and CDR2 YFSETQ. The CDR3 contains 14 residues. J lost 6 bases, V lost 0 bases, and 3 bases had no gene match. The DNA of the CDR3 is TGCGCCAGCAGCTTGGCGGGACAGGGTGATGGCTACACCTTC. It yields the protein CASSLAGQGDGYTF. The variable domain in full, completed from reference TRBV5-1 and TRBJ1-2, reads KAGVTQTPRYLIKTRGQQVTLSCSPISGHRSVSWYQQTPGQGLQFLFEYFSETQRNKGNFPGRFSGRQFSNSRSEMNVSTLELGDSALYLCASSLAGQGDGYTFGSGTRLTVV.

The V call is TRBV19, the J call TRBJ1-1; D possibly corresponds to TRBD1 (5 bases). The CDR3 extends over 14 amino acids. CDR1 is LNHDA and CDR2 is SQIVND in the germline V gene (reference sequence). V lost 4 bases, J lost 11 bases, and 20 bases lay in between. This CDR3 reads CASSTVGRGRHAFF. The CDR3 DNA is TGTGCCAGTAGTACGGTGGGGAGGGGAAGGCATGCTTTCTTT.

The J gene is TRBJ1-2, the V gene TRBV6-5; 8 bases match TRBD1. The CDR3 has 11 residues. Germline V lookup: CDR1 MNHEY, CDR2 SVGAGI. V dropped 10 bases and J dropped 8; count of bases not matched to a gene: 6. CDR3 protein: CAIQGAGGYTF. The CDR3 region has the DNA TGTGCCATCCAGGGGGCAGGAGGCTACACCTTC.

The rearrangement uses TRBV3-1 (or the pseudogene TRBV3-2) and TRBJ1-5, with 8 bases that match TRBD1. From germline, CDR1 is LGHDT and CDR2 YNNKEL (reference sequence). CDR3 length: 16 residues. V was clipped by 4 bases and J by 3 bases; unmatched bases: 8. CDR3: CASSPQGARNNQPQHF. The CDR3 nucleotides are TGTGCCAGCAGCCCGCAGGGGGCGCGGAACAATCAGCCCCAGCATTTT.

The chain combines TRBV30 with TRBJ2-7, with 7 bases aligning to TRBD2. Germline loops: CDR1 GTSNPN, CDR2 SVGIG (reference sequence). V shed 0 bases and J 7 bases; nucleotides not matched to a gene: 12. This CDR3 comprises 15 residues. Here the CDR3 reads CAWSVVGFMGGEQYF. CDR3 bases: TGTGCCTGGAGTGTAGTGGGCTTCATGGGAGGGGAGCAGTACTTC.

DNA of the CDR3: TGTGCCAGCAGCCTCGGGACAGGCCTGAGGAGCAATCAGCCCCAGCATTTT. It encodes CASSLGTGLRSNQPQHF. The chain has TRBV7-9 and TRBJ1-5; 8 bases are shared with TRBD1. V lost 5 bases, J lost 1 base, and 10 bases stayed unmatched. Per the germline V gene, CDR1 is SEHNR and CDR2 is FQNEAQ (reference sequence). The CDR3 totals 17 residues.

V is TRBV5-6 and J is TRBJ2-3, with unresolved D. V shed 5 bases and J shed 0 bases, with 13 bases lying between them. Germline CDR1 SGHDT, CDR2 YYEEEE. The CDR3 is 15 residues long. CDR3 sequence: CASSLPLTSTDTQYF. CDR3 DNA sequence: TGTGCCAGCAGTCTACCCCTAACTAGCACAGATACGCAGTATTTT.

This clone was detected only a few times. The rearrangement uses TRBV6-6 and TRBJ1-1; 7 bases line up with TRBD1. CDR3 length equals 14 residues. Germline values: CDR1 MNHNY, CDR2 SVGAGI (reference sequence). The V gene end was trimmed by 7 bases and the J gene end by 0 bases; junction bases not matched to a gene: 5. The CDR3 DNA is TGTGCCAGCACCTCGGGACAGATGAACACTGAAGCTTTCTTT. Its protein is CASTSGQMNTEAFF.

The chain employs TRBV3-1 (or the pseudogene TRBV3-2) and TRBJ1-3; no clear D gene. Germline loops: CDR1 LGHDT, CDR2 YNNKEL (reference sequence). The V and J ends lost 1 base and 10 bases respectively, with 5 bases between them. This CDR3 contains 11 residues. CDR3 in amino acids: CASSQGETIYF. The DNA of the CDR3 is TGTGCCAGCAGCCAAGGCGAGACCATATATTTT.

V usage is TRBV4-2 and J usage is TRBJ1-3; D is perhaps TRBD1 (6 bases). Germline V lookup: CDR1 LGHNA, CDR2 YNFKEQ. CDR3 length: 17 residues. With 1 base removed from V and 0 bases from J, the gap between germline ends came to 13 bases. The CDR3 sequence: CASSQVPTGSSGNTIYF. For the CDR3, the DNA is TGTGCCAGCAGCCAAGTCCCCACAGGGAGCTCTGGAAACACCATATATTTT.

The rearrangement uses TRBV5-6 and TRBJ1-6; tentatively, D is TRBD1 (5 bases). Trimming removed 2 bases at V and 3 bases at J, with 12 bases between. The CDR3 is 16 residues long. Germline-derived CDR1 and CDR2 are SGHDT and YYEEEE. DNA of the CDR3: TGTGCCAGCAGCTTTCGGACACTAAACTATAATTCACCCCTCCACTTT. Its translation: CASSFRTLNYNSPLHF. The full variable domain, rest sourced from reference TRBV5-6 and TRBJ1-6, is DAGVTQSPTHLIKTRGQQVTLRCSPKSGHDTVSWYQQALGQGPQFIFQYYEEEERQRGNFPDRFSGHQFPNYSSELNVNALLLGDSALYLCASSFRTLNYNSPLHFGNGTRLTVT.

In this sample, this clone turned up once. The chain uses TRBV2 and TRBJ2-5, with 9 bases that match TRBD2. This CDR3 contains 15 residues. Germline CDR1 and CDR2: SNHLY and FYNNEI. Trimming at V came to 6 bases and at J to 7 bases, leaving 12 bases not matched to a gene. CDR3 bases: TGTGCCAGCAGGGGAGAGCTAGCGGGAAGGGCGACCCAGTACTTC. Residues: CASRGELAGRATQYF. Full variable domain (remainder filled in from reference TRBV2 and TRBJ2-5): EPEVTQTPSHQVTQMGQEVILRCVPISNHLYFYWYRQILGQKVEFLVSFYNNEISEKSEIFDDQFSVERPDGSNFTLKIRSTKLEDSAMYFCASRGELAGRATQYFGPGTRLLVL.

This sequence joins TRBV7-2 and TRBJ2-1; D remains unclear. Germline V gene lookup returns CDR1 SGHTA and CDR2 FQGNSA. This CDR3 contains 15 residues. V lost 5 bases and J lost 7, with 18 bases in between. The CDR3 is CASSEELARSNEQFF. The DNA for the CDR3 is TGTGCCAGCAGCGAGGAACTGGCACGATCAAATGAGCAGTTCTTC.

V is TRBV5-1 and J is TRBJ2-1; 9 bases are a match to TRBD2. V lost 4 bases to trimming and J lost 4 bases; unmatched junction nucleotides: 6. In germline, CDR1 is SGHRS, CDR2 YFSETQ. This CDR3 comprises 15 residues. The CDR3 DNA reads as TGCGCCAGCAGCGCCGGACTAGCGCCGTACAATGAGCAGTTCTTC. It encodes CASSAGLAPYNEQFF.